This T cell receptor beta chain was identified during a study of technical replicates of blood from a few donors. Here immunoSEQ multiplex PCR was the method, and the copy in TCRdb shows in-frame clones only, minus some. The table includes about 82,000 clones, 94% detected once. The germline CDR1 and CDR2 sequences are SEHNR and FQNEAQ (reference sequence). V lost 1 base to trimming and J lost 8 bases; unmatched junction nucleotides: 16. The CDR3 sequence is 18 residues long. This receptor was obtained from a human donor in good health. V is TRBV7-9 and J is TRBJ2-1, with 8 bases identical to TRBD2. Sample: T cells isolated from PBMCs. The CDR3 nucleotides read TGTGCCAGCAGCTTAGGTGTGGCGAGCGGGAGAAATGAAGATGAGCAGTTCTTC. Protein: CASSLGVASGRNEDEQFF.